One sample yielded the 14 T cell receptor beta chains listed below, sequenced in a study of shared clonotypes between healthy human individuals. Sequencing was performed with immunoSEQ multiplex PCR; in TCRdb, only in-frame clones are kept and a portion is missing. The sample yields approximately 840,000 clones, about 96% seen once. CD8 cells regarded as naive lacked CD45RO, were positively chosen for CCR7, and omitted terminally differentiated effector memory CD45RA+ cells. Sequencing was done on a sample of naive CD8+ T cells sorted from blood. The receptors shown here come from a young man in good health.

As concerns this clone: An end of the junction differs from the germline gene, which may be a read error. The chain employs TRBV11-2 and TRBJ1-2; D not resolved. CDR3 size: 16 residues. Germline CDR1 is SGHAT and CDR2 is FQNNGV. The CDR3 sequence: CASSVDGLALVRGYTF. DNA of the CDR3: TGTGCCAGCAGCGTAGACGGGTTGGCCCTTGTGCGGGGCTACACCTTC.

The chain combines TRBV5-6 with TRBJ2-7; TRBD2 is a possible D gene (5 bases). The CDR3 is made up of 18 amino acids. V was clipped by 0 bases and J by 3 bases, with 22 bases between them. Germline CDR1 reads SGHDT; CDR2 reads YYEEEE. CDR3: CASSLVAERFEGDYEQYF. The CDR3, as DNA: TGTGCCAGCAGCTTGGTGGCAGAAAGATTTGAGGGAGACTACGAGCAGTACTTC.

CDR3 in amino acids: CASIAGGKLFF. Here the CDR3 DNA reads TGTGCCAGCATAGCCGGCGGAAAACTGTTTTTT. The chain uses TRBV6-6 and TRBJ1-4; D not certain. V lost 7 bases, J lost 10 bases, and 10 bases lay in between. CDR1 and CDR2 from the germline V gene are MNHNY and SVGAGI (reference sequence). There are 11 residues in the CDR3.

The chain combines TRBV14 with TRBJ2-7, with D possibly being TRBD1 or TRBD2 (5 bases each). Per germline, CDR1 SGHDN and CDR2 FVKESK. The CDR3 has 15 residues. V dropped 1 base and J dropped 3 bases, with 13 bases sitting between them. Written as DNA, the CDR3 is TGTGCCAGCAGCCAAGGGTGGGGGAACGTCTACGAGCAGTACTTC. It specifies CASSQGWGNVYEQYF.

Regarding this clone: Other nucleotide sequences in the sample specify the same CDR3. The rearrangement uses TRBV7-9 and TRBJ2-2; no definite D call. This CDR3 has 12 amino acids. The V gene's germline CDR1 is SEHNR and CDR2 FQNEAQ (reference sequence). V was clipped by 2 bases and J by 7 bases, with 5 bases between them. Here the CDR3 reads CASSLQGGELFF. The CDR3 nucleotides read TGTGCCAGCAGCTTACAAGGCGGGGAGCTGTTTTTT.

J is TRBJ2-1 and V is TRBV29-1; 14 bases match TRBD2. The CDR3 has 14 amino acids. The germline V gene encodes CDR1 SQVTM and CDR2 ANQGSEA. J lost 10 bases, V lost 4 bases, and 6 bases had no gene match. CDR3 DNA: TGCAGCGTTGTGAGGACTAGCGGGAGGAGGGAGCAGTTCTTC. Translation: CSVVRTSGRREQFF.

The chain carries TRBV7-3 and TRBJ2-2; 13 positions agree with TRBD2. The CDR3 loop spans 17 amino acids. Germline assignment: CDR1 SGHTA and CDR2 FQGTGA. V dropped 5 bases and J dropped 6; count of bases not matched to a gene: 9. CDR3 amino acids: CASSVYTSGRAAGELFF. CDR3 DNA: TGTGCCAGCAGCGTTTACACTAGCGGGAGGGCCGCCGGGGAGCTGTTTTTT.

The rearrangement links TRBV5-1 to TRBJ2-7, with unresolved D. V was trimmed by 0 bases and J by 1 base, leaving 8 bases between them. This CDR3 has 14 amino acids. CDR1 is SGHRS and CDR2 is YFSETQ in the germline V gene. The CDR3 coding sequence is TGCGCCAGCAGCTTGGGTCAGACTTCCTACGAGCAGTACTTC. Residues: CASSLGQTSYEQYF. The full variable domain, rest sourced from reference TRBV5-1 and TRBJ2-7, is KAGVTQTPRYLIKTRGQQVTLSCSPISGHRSVSWYQQTPGQGLQFLFEYFSETQRNKGNFPGRFSGRQFSNSRSEMNVSTLELGDSALYLCASSLGQTSYEQYFGPGTRLTVT.

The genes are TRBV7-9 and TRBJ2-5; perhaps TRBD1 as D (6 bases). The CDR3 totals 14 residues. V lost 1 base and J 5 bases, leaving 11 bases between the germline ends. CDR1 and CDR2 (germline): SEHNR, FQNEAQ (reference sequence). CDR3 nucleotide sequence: TGTGCCAGCAGCTTAGACGTCAGGGGTGAGACCCAGTACTTC. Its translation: CASSLDVRGETQYF. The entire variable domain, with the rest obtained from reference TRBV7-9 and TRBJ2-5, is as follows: DTGVSQNPRHKITKRGQNVTFRCDPISEHNRLYWYRQTLGQGPEFLTYFQNEAQLEKSRLLSDRFSAERPKGSFSTLEIQRTEQGDSAMYLCASSLDVRGETQYFGPGTRLLVL.

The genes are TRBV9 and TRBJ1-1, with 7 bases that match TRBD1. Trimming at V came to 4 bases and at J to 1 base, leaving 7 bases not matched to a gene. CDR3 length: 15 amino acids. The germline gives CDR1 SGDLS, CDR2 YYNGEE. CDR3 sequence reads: CASSYSGTENTEAFF. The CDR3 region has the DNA TGTGCCAGCAGCTACTCCGGGACAGAGAACACTGAAGCTTTCTTT.

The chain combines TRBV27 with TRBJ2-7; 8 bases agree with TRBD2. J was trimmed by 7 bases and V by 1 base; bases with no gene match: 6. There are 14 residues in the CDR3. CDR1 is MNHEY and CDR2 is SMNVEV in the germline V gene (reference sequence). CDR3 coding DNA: TGTGCCAGCAGTTTATTGGCTAGCGGGTGGGAGCAGTACTTC. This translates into CASSLLASGWEQYF.

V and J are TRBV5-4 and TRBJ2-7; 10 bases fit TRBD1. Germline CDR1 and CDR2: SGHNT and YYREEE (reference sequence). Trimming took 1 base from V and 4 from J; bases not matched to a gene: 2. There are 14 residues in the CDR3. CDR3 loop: CASSLLGQGYEQYF. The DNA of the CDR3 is TGTGCCAGCAGCTTGTTGGGACAGGGGTACGAGCAGTACTTC.

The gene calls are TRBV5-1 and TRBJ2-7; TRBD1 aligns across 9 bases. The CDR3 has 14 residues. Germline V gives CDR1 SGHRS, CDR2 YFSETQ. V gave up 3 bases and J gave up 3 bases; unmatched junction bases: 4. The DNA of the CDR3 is TGCGCCAGCAGCTACCGACAGGGGGTCTACGAGCAGTACTTC. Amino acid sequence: CASSYRQGVYEQYF.

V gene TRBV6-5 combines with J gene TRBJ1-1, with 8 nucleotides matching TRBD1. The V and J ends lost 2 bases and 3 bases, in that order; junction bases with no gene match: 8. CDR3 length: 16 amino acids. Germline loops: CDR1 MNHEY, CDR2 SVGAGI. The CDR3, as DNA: TGTGCCAGCAGTTACACCACGGACAGGGCGGACACTGAAGCTTTCTTT. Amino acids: CASSYTTDRADTEAFF.